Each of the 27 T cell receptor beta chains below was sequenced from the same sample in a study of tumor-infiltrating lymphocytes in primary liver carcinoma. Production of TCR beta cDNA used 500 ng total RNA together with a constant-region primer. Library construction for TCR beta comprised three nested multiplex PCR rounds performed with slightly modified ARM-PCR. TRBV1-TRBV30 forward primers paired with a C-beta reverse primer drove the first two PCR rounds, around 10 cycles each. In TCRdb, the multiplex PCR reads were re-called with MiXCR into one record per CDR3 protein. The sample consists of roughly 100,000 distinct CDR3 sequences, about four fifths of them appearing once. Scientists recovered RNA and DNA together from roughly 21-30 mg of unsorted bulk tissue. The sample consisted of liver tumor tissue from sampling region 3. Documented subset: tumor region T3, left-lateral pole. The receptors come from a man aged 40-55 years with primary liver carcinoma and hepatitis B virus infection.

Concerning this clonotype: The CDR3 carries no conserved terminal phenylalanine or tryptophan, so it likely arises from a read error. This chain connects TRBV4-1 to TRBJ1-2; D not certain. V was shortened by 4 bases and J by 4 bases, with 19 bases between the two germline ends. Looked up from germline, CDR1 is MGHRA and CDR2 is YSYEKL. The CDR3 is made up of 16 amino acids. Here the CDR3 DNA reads TGCGCCAGCAGCCGAGATGCGCGGAGGAATATCTATGGCTACACCTCC. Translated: CASSRDARRNIYGYTS.

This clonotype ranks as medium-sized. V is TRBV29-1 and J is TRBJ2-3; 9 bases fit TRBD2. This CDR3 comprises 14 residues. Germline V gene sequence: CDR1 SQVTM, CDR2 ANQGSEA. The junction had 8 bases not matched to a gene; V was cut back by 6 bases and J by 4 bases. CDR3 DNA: TGCAGCGTGGGGGCCAGCGGGAGGCCAGATACGCAGTATTTT. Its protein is CSVGASGRPDTQYF.

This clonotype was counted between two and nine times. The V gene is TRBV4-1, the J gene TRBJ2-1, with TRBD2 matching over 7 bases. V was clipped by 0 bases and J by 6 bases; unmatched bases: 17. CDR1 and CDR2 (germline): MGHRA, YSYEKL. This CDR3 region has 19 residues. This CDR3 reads CASSQDRGGRASVRNEQFF. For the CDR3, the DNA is TGCGCCAGCAGCCAAGACAGAGGAGGGAGGGCCAGTGTTCGCAATGAGCAGTTCTTC.

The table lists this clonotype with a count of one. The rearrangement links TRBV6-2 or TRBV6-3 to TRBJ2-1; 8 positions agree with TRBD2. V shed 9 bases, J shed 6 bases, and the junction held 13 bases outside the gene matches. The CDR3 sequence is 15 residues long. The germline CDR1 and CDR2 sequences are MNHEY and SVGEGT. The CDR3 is CARRRRLLAANEQFF. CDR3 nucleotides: TGTGCCAGGAGACGACGACTACTAGCGGCCAATGAGCAGTTCTTC.

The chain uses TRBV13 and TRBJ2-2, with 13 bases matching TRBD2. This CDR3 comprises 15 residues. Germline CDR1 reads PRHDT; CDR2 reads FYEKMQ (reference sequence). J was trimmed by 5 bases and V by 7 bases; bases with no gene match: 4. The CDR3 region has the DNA TGTGCCAGCAACTTGACTAGCGGGAGGACCGGGGAGCTGTTTTTT. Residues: CASNLTSGRTGELFF.

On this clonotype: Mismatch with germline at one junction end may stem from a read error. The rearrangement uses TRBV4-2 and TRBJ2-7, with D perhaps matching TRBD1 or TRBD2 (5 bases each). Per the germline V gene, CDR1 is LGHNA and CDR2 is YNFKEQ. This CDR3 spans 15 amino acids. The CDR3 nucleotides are TGTGCCAGCAGCGGGGCCGGACCAAGCTCCTACGAGCGGTATTTC. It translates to CASSGAGPSSYERYF.

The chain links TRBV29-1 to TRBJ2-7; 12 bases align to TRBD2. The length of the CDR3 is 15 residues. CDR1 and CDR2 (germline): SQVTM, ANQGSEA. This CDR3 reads CRVALGLAGSYEQYF. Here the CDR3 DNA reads TGCAGAGTCGCTTTGGGACTAGCGGGCTCGTATGAGCAGTACTTC.

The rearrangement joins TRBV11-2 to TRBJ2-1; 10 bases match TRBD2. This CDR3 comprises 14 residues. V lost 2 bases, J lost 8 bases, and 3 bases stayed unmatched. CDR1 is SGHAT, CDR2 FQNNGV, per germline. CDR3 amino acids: CASSLSSGSHEQFF. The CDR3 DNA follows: TGTGCCAGCAGCTTATCTAGCGGGAGTCATGAGCAGTTCTTC.

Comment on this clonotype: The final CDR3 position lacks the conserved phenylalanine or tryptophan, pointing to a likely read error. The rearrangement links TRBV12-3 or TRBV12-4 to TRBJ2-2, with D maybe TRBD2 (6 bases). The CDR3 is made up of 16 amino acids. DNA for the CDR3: TGTGCCAACAGTTTAGCTCAAGCGGGTGTGACCGGGGAGCTGTTTATT. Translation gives CANSLAQAGVTGELFI.

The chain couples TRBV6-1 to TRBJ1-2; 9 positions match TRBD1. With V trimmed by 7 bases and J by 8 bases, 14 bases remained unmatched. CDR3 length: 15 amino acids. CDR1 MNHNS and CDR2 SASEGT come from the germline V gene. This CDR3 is CASIVFGTGFDGYTF. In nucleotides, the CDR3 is TGTGCCAGCATAGTTTTCGGGACAGGGTTCGACGGCTACACCTTC.

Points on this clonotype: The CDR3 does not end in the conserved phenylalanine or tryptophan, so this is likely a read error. CDR3 protein: CASSQLTLSGELFY. The CDR3 DNA reads as TGCGCCAGCAGCCAACTCACCCTCTCCGGGGAACTGTTTTAT. The chain combines TRBV4-1 with TRBJ2-2; the D gene is possibly TRBD2 (5 bases). The CDR3 loop spans 14 amino acids. Germline CDR1 reads MGHRA; CDR2 reads YSYEKL.

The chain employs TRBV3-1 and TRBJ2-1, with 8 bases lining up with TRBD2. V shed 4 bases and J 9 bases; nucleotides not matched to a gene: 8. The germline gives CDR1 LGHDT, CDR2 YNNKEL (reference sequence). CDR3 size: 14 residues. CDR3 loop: CASSPPAGVGEQFF. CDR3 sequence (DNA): TGTGCCAGCAGCCCCCCAGCGGGAGTCGGTGAGCAGTTCTTC.

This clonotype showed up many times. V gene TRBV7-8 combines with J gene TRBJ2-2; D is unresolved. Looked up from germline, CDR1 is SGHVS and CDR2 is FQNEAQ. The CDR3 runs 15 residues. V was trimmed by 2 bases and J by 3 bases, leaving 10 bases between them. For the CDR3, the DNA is TGTGCCAGCAGCTTAATTCGGTCGGACACCGGGGAGCTGTTTTTT. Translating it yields CASSLIRSDTGELFF.

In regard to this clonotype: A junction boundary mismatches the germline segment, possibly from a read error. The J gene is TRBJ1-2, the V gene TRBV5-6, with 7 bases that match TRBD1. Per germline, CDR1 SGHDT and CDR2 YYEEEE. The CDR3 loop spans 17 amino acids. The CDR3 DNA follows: TGTGCCAGCAGCTCCGGGACAGAGATAGCCTGGGGCTATGGCCACACCTTC. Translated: CASSSGTEIAWGYGHTF.

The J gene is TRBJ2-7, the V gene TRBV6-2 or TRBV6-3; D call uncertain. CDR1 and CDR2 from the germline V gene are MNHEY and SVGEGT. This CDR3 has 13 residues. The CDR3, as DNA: TGTATCAGCAGTTGCGAGGTACCCTACGAGCAGTACTTC. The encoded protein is CISSCEVPYEQYF.

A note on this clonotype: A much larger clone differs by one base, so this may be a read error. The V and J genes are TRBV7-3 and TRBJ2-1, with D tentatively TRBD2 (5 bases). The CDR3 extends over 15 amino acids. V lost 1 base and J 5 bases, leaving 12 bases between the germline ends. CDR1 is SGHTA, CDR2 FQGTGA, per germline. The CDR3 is CASSLNLPGNNEQFF. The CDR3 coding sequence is TGTGCCAGCAGCTTAAATCTACCGGGAAACAATGAGCAGTTCTTC.

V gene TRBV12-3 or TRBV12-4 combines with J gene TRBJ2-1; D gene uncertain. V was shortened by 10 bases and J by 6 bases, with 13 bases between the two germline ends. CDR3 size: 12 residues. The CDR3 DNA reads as TGTGCCAACAGCCCACTAAGCAATGAGCAGTTCTTC. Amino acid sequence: CANSPLSNEQFF.

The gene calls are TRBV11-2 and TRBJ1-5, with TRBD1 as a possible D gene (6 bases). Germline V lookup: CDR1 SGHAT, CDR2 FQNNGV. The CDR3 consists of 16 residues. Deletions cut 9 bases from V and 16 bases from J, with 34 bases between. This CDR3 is CASSLKGGLTNRPYHF. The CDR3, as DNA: TGTGCCAGTAGCCTAAAAGGGGGACTGACGAATCGGCCCTATCATTTT.

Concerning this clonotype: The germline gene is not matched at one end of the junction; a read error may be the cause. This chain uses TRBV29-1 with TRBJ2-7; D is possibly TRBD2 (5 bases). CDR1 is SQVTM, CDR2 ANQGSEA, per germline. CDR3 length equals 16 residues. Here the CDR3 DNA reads TGCGGCGCCATGACATCTGGGAGCGGCACTCCCTACGAGCAGTGCTTC. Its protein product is CGAMTSGSGTPYEQCF.

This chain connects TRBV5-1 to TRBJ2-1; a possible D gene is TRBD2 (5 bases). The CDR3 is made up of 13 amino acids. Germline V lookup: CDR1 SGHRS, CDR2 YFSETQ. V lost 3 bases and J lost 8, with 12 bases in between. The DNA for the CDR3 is TGCGCCAGCAGCTCGACGGGATTAGATGAGCAGTTCTTC. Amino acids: CASSSTGLDEQFF. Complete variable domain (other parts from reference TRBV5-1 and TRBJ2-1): KAGVTQTPRYLIKTRGQQVTLSCSPISGHRSVSWYQQTPGQGLQFLFEYFSETQRNKGNFPGRFSGRQFSNSRSEMNVSTLELGDSALYLCASSSTGLDEQFFGPGTRLTVL.

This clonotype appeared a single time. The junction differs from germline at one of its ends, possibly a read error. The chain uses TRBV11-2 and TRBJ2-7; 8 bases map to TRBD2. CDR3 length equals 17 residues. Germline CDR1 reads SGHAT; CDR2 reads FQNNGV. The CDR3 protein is CVSSFTTSTSAPYERYF. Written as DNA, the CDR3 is TGTGTCAGCAGCTTTACAACTTCGACTAGCGCACCCTACGAGCGGTACTTC.

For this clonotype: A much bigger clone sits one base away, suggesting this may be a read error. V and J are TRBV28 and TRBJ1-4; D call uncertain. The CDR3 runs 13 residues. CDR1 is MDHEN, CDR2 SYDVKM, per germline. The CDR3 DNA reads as TGTGCCAGCCGGAGAGCAACTAATGGAAAACTGTTTTTT. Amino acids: CASRRATNGKLFF. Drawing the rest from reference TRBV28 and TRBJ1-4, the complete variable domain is DVKVTQSSRYLVKRTGEKVFLECVQDMDHENMFWYRQDPGLGLRLIYFSYDVKMKEKGDIPEGYSVSREKKERFSLILESASTNQTSMYLCASRRATNGKLFFGSGTQLSVL.

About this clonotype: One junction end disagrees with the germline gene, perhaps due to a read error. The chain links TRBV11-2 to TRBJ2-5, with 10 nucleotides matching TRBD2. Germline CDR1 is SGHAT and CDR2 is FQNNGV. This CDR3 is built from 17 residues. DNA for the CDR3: TGTGCCAGCGGCTTAAGACTAGCGGGTGACCCGGGCGAGACCCAGTACTTC. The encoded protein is CASGLRLAGDPGETQYF.

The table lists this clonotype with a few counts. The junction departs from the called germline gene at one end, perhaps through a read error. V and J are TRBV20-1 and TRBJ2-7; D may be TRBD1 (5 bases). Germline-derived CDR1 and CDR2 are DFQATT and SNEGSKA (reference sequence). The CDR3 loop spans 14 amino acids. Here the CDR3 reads CSAHRQTFPYGQYF. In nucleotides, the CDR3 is TGCAGTGCTCACCGACAGACCTTCCCCTACGGGCAGTACTTC.

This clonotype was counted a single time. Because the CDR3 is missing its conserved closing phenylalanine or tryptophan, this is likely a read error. CDR3 sequence reads: CSVGSVGLRETQYL. The DNA for the CDR3 is TGCAGCGTTGGCTCGGTAGGGCTACGGGAGACCCAGTACTTA. The rearrangement joins TRBV29-1 to TRBJ2-5; unclear D gene. The CDR3 has 14 amino acids. CDR1 and CDR2 from the germline V gene are SQVTM and ANQGSEA. The ends were cut back, 4 bases at V and 5 bases at J, with 17 bases in the middle.

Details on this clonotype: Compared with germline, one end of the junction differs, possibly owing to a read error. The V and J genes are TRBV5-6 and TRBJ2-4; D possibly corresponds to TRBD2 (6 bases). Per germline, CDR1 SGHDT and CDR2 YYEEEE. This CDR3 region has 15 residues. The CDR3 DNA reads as TGTGACAGCAGCCTGGAGGGGCTAGCCAAGAACATTCAGTACTTC. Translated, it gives CDSSLEGLAKNIQYF.

The DNA for the CDR3 is TGTGCCAGCAGATTGGGGGACACCGGGGAGCTGTTTTTT. Translated, it gives CASRLGDTGELFF. The chain joins TRBV11-1 to TRBJ2-2; D may be TRBD1 or TRBD2 (5 bases each). Germline V gene sequence: CDR1 SGHAT, CDR2 FQDESV (reference sequence). The CDR3 is 13 residues long. V was cut by 6 bases and J by 3 bases, with 8 bases left in between.